This T cell receptor beta chain was identified during a study of technical replicates of blood from several donors. The germline V gene has CDR1 SGHRS and CDR2 YFSETQ. The ends were cut back, 3 bases at V and 8 bases at J, with 18 bases in the middle. The CDR3 length is 15 residues. The data were produced by immunoSEQ multiplex PCR, yet TCRdb's version contains in-frame clones alone and is incomplete. The profile covers roughly 80,000 clones, with 75% to 90% appearing a single time and roughly 0.38% taken by the ten largest. The rearrangement links TRBV5-1 to TRBJ2-1; TRBD2 is a possible D gene (6 bases). Sequenced sample: T cells isolated from PBMCs. The receptor's source is a human donor in good health. CDR3 protein: CASSWSQDSGYEQFF. In DNA, the CDR3 is TGCGCCAGCAGCTGGAGTCAGGATAGCGGCTATGAGCAGTTCTTC.